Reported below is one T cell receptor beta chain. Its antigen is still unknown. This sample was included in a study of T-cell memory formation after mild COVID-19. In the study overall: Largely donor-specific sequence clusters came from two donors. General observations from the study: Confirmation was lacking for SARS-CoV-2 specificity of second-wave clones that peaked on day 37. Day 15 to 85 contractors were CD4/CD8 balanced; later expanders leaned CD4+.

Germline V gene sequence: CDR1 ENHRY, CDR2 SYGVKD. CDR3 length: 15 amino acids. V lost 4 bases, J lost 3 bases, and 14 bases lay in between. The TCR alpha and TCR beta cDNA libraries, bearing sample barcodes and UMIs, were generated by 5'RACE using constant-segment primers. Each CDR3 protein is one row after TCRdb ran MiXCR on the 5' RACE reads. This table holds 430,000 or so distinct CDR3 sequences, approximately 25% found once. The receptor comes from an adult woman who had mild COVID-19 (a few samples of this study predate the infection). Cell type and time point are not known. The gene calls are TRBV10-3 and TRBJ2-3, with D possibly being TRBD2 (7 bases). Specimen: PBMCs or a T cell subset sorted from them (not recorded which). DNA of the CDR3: TGTGCCATCAGTGCGGGGGGCGCCACTACAGATACGCAGTATTTT. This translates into CAISAGGATTDTQYF.